Shown below are 25 T cell receptor beta chains from a single sample sequenced in a study of T cells in Graves' hyperthyroidism and ophthalmopathy. Amplification yielded TCR beta CDR3 regions, with RNA transcripts as the source. HTBI primers were employed in a first-round RT-PCR of the TCR CDR3. TCRdb reprocessed the multiplex PCR reads with MiXCR, giving one entry per CDR3 protein. The sample records approximately 410,000 distinct CDR3 sequences, approximately 15% being singletons. The sequenced material came from blood. Receptors were obtained from a man aged 18 to 30 with Graves' ophthalmopathy.

This clonotype has a handful of counts. The chain links TRBV9 to TRBJ1-3; D not resolved. CDR1 and CDR2 (germline): SGDLS, YYNGEE. The ends were cut back, 2 bases at V and 4 bases at J, with 7 bases in the middle. CDR3 length: 13 residues. The CDR3 loop is CASSVGGGNTIYF. The CDR3, as DNA: TGTGCCAGCAGCGTGGGAGGAGGAAACACCATATATTTT.

This clonotype came up many times. The chain has TRBV24-1 and TRBJ1-2; maybe TRBD1 (6 bases). The CDR3 extends over 14 amino acids. Germline CDR1 KGHDR, CDR2 SFDVKD. Trimming removed 4 bases from V and 8 bases from J, with 16 bases in between. The CDR3 loop reads CATSDPDKGGGYTF. CDR3 coding DNA: TGTGCCACCAGTGACCCCGACAAGGGGGGCGGCTACACCTTC.

The sample holds a few counts of this clonotype. V and J are TRBV6-1 and TRBJ1-1; D perhaps matches TRBD1 (5 bases). V was trimmed by 6 bases and J by 4 bases, leaving 15 bases between them. The CDR3 is 14 residues long. Germline CDR1 MNHNS, CDR2 SASEGT. The CDR3, as DNA: TGTGCCAGCAGCGCGGCGGGGGTTTTCACTGAAGCTTTCTTT. Translating gives CASSAAGVFTEAFF.

This chain uses TRBV11-2 with TRBJ2-4; 11 nucleotides line up with TRBD2. The CDR3 contains 14 residues. Germline values: CDR1 SGHAT, CDR2 FQNNGV. After removal of 6 bases from V and 6 bases from J, the junction contained 4 bases not matched to a gene. The DNA for the CDR3 is TGTGCCAGCAGGACTAGCGGGGCGGCAAACATTCAGTACTTC. Residues: CASRTSGAANIQYF.

V usage is TRBV5-6 and J usage is TRBJ2-1, with 11 bases fitting TRBD2. CDR3 length: 16 residues. The germline CDR1 and CDR2 sequences are SGHDT and YYEEEE. The J segment lost 7 bases and the V segment lost 4 bases, leaving 10 bases of the junction unmatched. For the CDR3, the DNA is TGTGCCAGCAGCCGGAGACTAGCGGGACGGGGTAATGAGCAGTTCTTC. It translates to CASSRRLAGRGNEQFF.

About this clonotype itself: Germline is not matched at one junction end, which may reflect a read error. The chain couples TRBV7-9 to TRBJ2-3, with 8 bases matching TRBD2. The V gene's germline CDR1 is SEHNR and CDR2 FQNEAQ (reference sequence). The CDR3 is 17 amino acids. As DNA, the CDR3 is TGCGCCAGCAGCCGGCCAGCAGCGGGAGCCGACACAGATACGCAGTATTTT. The encoded protein is CASSRPAAGADTDTQYF.

This clonotype has ten or more counts. The chain links TRBV12-3 or TRBV12-4 to TRBJ1-2; D is perhaps TRBD1 (5 bases). Trimming took 4 bases from V and 8 from J, leaving 17 bases between them. The CDR3 runs 14 residues. The CDR3: CASSWGNPTKGYTF. As DNA, the CDR3 is TGTGCCAGCAGTTGGGGGAACCCCACTAAGGGCTACACCTTC.

Ten or more counts support this clonotype. The V and J genes are TRBV6-6 and TRBJ2-4, with 10 bases fitting TRBD2. The ends lost 0 bases at V and 8 bases at J; junction bases unmatched: 7. This CDR3 region has 16 residues. The germline gives CDR1 MNHNY, CDR2 SVGAGI (reference sequence). The CDR3 nucleotides are TGTGCCAGCAGTTACTCGGCTAGCGGGAGTAGGTACATTCAGTACTTC. Amino acid sequence: CASSYSASGSRYIQYF.

The rearrangement uses TRBV4-1 and TRBJ2-7, with 8 bases aligning to TRBD2. This CDR3 contains 14 residues. Looked up from germline, CDR1 is MGHRA and CDR2 is YSYEKL. J lost 5 bases, V lost 2 bases, and 5 bases had no gene match. CDR3 sequence: CASSQPGGRDEQYF. The CDR3 DNA sequence: TGCGCCAGCAGCCAACCGGGGGGGCGGGACGAGCAGTACTTC.

This clonotype was picked up a small number of times. The chain carries TRBV4-1 and TRBJ2-6; perhaps TRBD2 as D (6 bases). CDR3 length: 16 amino acids. Germline CDR1 is MGHRA and CDR2 is YSYEKL. The V end lost 4 bases, the J end lost 2 bases, and 12 bases lay between the germline ends. This CDR3 is CASSLRGITGANVLTF. CDR3 in DNA: TGCGCCAGCAGCCTCCGCGGGATTACTGGGGCCAACGTCCTGACTTTC.

This clonotype was seen at least ten times. This chain links TRBV12-3 or TRBV12-4 with TRBJ2-7; D gene ambiguous. CDR3 length: 12 amino acids. The V end was cut by 1 base, the J end by 4 bases, with 5 bases between. This chain's CDR3 is CASSLDLYEQYF. CDR3 sequence (DNA): TGTGCCAGCAGTTTAGACCTTTACGAGCAGTACTTC.

This clonotype was seen many times. CDR3 region: CASTPRMGDTQYF. The DNA for the CDR3 is TGTGCCAGCACCCCGCGGATGGGCGATACGCAGTATTTT. The chain carries TRBV2 and TRBJ2-3; D call uncertain. This CDR3 spans 13 amino acids. CDR1 is SNHLY and CDR2 is FYNNEI in the germline V gene. The germline V and J ends were trimmed by 7 bases and 6 bases, with 14 bases remaining between them. Full variable domain (remainder filled in from reference TRBV2 and TRBJ2-3): EPEVTQTPSHQVTQMGQEVILRCVPISNHLYFYWYRQILGQKVEFLVSFYNNEISEKSEIFDDQFSVERPDGSNFTLKIRSTKLEDSAMYFCASTPRMGDTQYFGPGTRLTVL.

J is TRBJ2-3 and V is TRBV6-4, with D hard to call. Trimming removed 5 bases at V and 0 bases at J, with 12 bases between. The CDR3 contains 15 residues. The germline V gene encodes CDR1 MRHNA and CDR2 SNTAGT. The CDR3 DNA reads TGTGCCAGCAGTTACGCGGAAGGTAGCACAGATACGCAGTATTTT. The encoded protein is CASSYAEGSTDTQYF.

The rearrangement joins TRBV10-3 to TRBJ1-1; 9 nucleotides align to TRBD1. This CDR3 comprises 14 residues. V shed 8 bases and J 0 bases; nucleotides not matched to a gene: 4. In germline, CDR1 is ENHRY, CDR2 SYGVKD. The CDR3 sequence is CAIGRTGVNTEAFF. The CDR3 nucleotides read TGTGCCATCGGAAGGACAGGGGTGAACACTGAAGCTTTCTTT.

This clonotype was found many times. V is TRBV6-4 and J is TRBJ1-1, with D unclear. The V and J ends lost 4 bases and 0 bases respectively, with 15 bases between them. This CDR3 spans 16 amino acids. Germline CDR1 reads MRHNA; CDR2 reads SNTAGT. CDR3 in DNA: TGTGCCAGCAGTGTCACACTTGGGTACATGAACACTGAAGCTTTCTTT. It translates to CASSVTLGYMNTEAFF.

This clonotype was observed many times. The CDR3 loop reads CASSSGTSVSSYNEQFF. The DNA of the CDR3 is TGCGCCAGCAGCTCCGGGACTAGCGTCAGCTCCTACAATGAGCAGTTCTTC. J is TRBJ2-1 and V is TRBV5-1, with 10 bases fitting TRBD2. CDR3 size: 17 residues. The ends lost 3 bases at V and 0 bases at J; junction bases unmatched: 6. Per germline, CDR1 SGHRS and CDR2 YFSETQ.

This clonotype was counted between two and nine times. Since a much larger clone is just one base distant, this may be a read error. The V gene is TRBV7-8, the J gene TRBJ2-1, with unresolved D. Per the germline V gene, CDR1 is SGHVS and CDR2 is FQNEAQ. Trimming shortened V by 3 bases and J by 8 bases, and 11 bases separated the two germline ends. There are 13 residues in the CDR3. The CDR3 here is CASSFSTDDEQFF. In nucleotides, the CDR3 is TGTGCCAGCAGCTTCTCCACCGACGATGAGCAGTTCTTC.

The chain links TRBV9 to TRBJ1-2, with no clear D. The CDR3 runs 15 residues. The germline V gene has CDR1 SGDLS and CDR2 YYNGEE. V lost 0 bases to trimming and J lost 8 bases, with 17 bases between them. The CDR3 protein is CASSVGASSSPGYTF. The DNA for the CDR3 is TGTGCCAGCAGCGTAGGGGCCTCATCATCACCGGGCTACACCTTC.

This clonotype was counted at least ten times. The V gene is TRBV24-1, the J gene TRBJ2-1, with 13 bases aligning to TRBD2. The length of the CDR3 is 17 residues. With V trimmed by 4 bases and J by 6 bases, 8 bases remained unmatched. Per the germline V gene, CDR1 is KGHDR and CDR2 is SFDVKD. The CDR3 loop reads CATSERTSGSFPNEQFF. CDR3 nucleotides: TGTGCCACCAGTGAGCGGACTAGCGGGAGTTTCCCCAATGAGCAGTTCTTC.

In its sample, this clonotype was seen many times. The chain recombines TRBV7-8 with TRBJ2-7, with D perhaps matching TRBD2 (5 bases). CDR3 size: 15 residues. Germline assignment: CDR1 SGHVS and CDR2 FQNEAQ. Trimming pared 5 bases from V and 2 bases from J, leaving 16 bases between. CDR3 sequence: CASSAISGYTYEQYF. Written as DNA, the CDR3 is TGTGCCAGCAGCGCAATCAGCGGCTATACCTACGAGCAGTACTTC.

This clonotype appeared many times. The J gene is TRBJ1-2, the V gene TRBV20-1; possibly TRBD1 for D (5 bases). Germline CDR1 and CDR2: DFQATT and SNEGSKA (reference sequence). The V and J ends lost 7 bases and 4 bases respectively, with 13 bases between them. The CDR3 extends over 12 amino acids. The CDR3 DNA sequence: TGCAGTGGGGGCGGTGAAAGCTATGGCTACACCTTC. Protein sequence: CSGGGESYGYTF.

This rearrangement joins TRBV2 to TRBJ1-1; no clear D. Trimming stripped 7 bases from V and 0 bases from J, with 9 bases between. The CDR3 spans 13 residues. Germline V gene lookup returns CDR1 SNHLY and CDR2 FYNNEI. CDR3 sequence (DNA): TGTGCCAGCAACGGAATCATGAACACTGAAGCTTTCTTT. This encodes CASNGIMNTEAFF.

Note on this clonotype: This may come from a read error, since a much larger clone is one base off. V gene TRBV7-9 combines with J gene TRBJ2-2; 7 bases map to TRBD1. Per the germline V gene, CDR1 is SEHNR and CDR2 is FQNEAQ (reference sequence). The CDR3 length is 15 residues. CDR3: CAGSPMTGRNGELFF. CDR3 sequence (DNA): TGTGCCGGCAGCCCTATGACAGGGCGGAACGGGGAGCTGTTTTTT.

This clonotype was detected a few times. The junction departs from germline at one end; a sequencing error may be responsible. V usage is TRBV6-2 or TRBV6-3 and J usage is TRBJ1-5; 8 bases match TRBD1. The CDR3 has 14 residues. From germline, CDR1 is MNHEY and CDR2 SVGEGT. CDR3 in DNA: TGTGCCAGCACCCTAGGACAGGGCAATCAGCCCCCGCATTTT. It translates to CASTLGQGNQPPHF.

This clonotype has at least ten counts. The chain recombines TRBV11-2 with TRBJ2-7; 8 bases are shared with TRBD2. The germline gives CDR1 SGHAT, CDR2 FQNNGV. CDR3 size: 17 residues. Trimming cost V 2 bases and J 0 bases; bases outside gene matches: 9. DNA of the CDR3: TGTGCCAGCAGCTTATACGGGCTAGCGGGTATCTCCTACGAGCAGTACTTC. Translated: CASSLYGLAGISYEQYF.